The next 18 T cell receptor beta chains were all read from a single sample in a study of T cell repertoires in cytomegalovirus infection. TCRdb reprocessed the reads via MiXCR and lists one record per CDR3 protein. Of roughly 300,000 distinct CDR3 sequences listed, roughly 26% are singletons. Input material: PBMCs. These receptors all stem from a human donor in good health (CMV status not recorded). Some clones in this sample may be carry-over from other donors' samples.

Only a few counts were recorded for this clonotype. The rearrangement uses TRBV7-2 and TRBJ2-5; D gene unclear. Germline V CDR1 and CDR2: SGHTA, FQGNSA. This CDR3 is 15 amino acids long. Trimming took 1 base from V and 3 from J, leaving 12 bases between them. As DNA, the CDR3 is TGTGCCAGCAGCTTAGTGGTCGGATACAAAGAGACCCAGTACTTC. Translation gives CASSLVVGYKETQYF.

V and J are TRBV7-9 and TRBJ2-3; D is undetermined. The germline CDR1 and CDR2 sequences are SEHNR and FQNEAQ (reference sequence). This CDR3 has 15 amino acids. Deletions cut 3 bases from V and 1 base from J, with 11 bases between. DNA for the CDR3: TGTGCCAGCAGCTTGAGTCGGGCACGCACAGATACGCAGTATTTT. Translating gives CASSLSRARTDTQYF.

This clonotype was recorded at least ten times. V and J are TRBV7-6 and TRBJ1-1; D is undetermined. V was pared by 5 bases and J by 4 bases, with 14 bases between. This CDR3 is built from 14 residues. The germline V gene encodes CDR1 SGHVS and CDR2 FNYEAQ. The CDR3 bases are TGTGCCAGCAGCCCTGGTCAAATGGGCACTGAAGCTTTCTTT. Translated: CASSPGQMGTEAFF.

The sample holds a few counts of this clonotype. This sequence joins TRBV7-2 and TRBJ2-7; TRBD2 agrees at 8 bases. The V and J ends lost 2 bases and 0 bases, in that order; junction bases with no gene match: 6. The CDR3 runs 16 residues. The germline gives CDR1 SGHTA, CDR2 FQGNSA. DNA of the CDR3: TGTGCCAGCAGCTTAATCGGGGGGGTAAGCTCCTACGAGCAGTACTTC. Protein product: CASSLIGGVSSYEQYF. Variable domain in full (rest from reference TRBV7-2 and TRBJ2-7): GAGVSQSPSNKVTEKGKDVELRCDPISGHTALYWYRQSLGQGLEFLIYFQGNSAPDKSGLPSDRFSAERTGGSVSTLTIQRTQQEDSAVYLCASSLIGGVSSYEQYFGPGTRLTVT.

The chain uses TRBV19 and TRBJ2-2, with 9 bases fitting TRBD2. The CDR3 has 16 residues. Trimming took 1 base from V and 5 from J; bases not matched to a gene: 5. The germline CDR1 and CDR2 sequences are LNHDA and SQIVND (reference sequence). CDR3 region: CASSIGMTSGTGELFF. The CDR3 DNA sequence: TGTGCCAGTAGTATAGGAATGACTAGCGGTACCGGGGAGCTGTTTTTT.

This clonotype has at least ten counts. The chain recombines TRBV6-1 with TRBJ2-3; D may be TRBD1 (6 bases). CDR1 is MNHNS and CDR2 is SASEGT in the germline V gene. The germline V and J ends were trimmed by 6 bases and 5 bases, with 15 bases remaining between them. The CDR3 is made up of 14 amino acids. The CDR3, as DNA: TGTGCCAGCAGGAAGACAGGATCACAAGATACGCAGTATTTT. Translated: CASRKTGSQDTQYF.

The chain uses TRBV2 and TRBJ2-3; possible D gene TRBD2, 5 bases. Germline V gene sequence: CDR1 SNHLY, CDR2 FYNNEI. Trimming stripped 0 bases from V and 7 bases from J, with 14 bases between. The CDR3 runs 15 residues. CDR3 residues: CASSEAGVLGNTQYF. In DNA form, the CDR3 reads TGTGCCAGCAGTGAAGCCGGGGTTCTCGGAAATACGCAGTATTTT.

This clonotype was seen more than once but under ten times. The chain joins TRBV29-1 to TRBJ1-1, with D uncertain. V dropped 7 bases and J dropped 10 bases, with 19 bases sitting between them. The V gene's germline CDR1 is SQVTM and CDR2 ANQGSEA. The CDR3 sequence is 12 residues long. CDR3 bases: TGCAGCGCCACCGGGAACGGCGTGTTAGCTTTCTTT. Protein: CSATGNGVLAFF.

Concerning this clonotype itself: A much bigger clone sits one base away, suggesting this may be a read error. The V call is TRBV3-1, the J call TRBJ2-5; D possibly corresponds to TRBD1 (7 bases). Germline CDR1 reads LGHDT; CDR2 reads YNNKEL (reference sequence). V lost 7 bases and J lost 3, with 12 bases in between. The CDR3 is 13 amino acids. CDR3 nucleotides: TGTGCCAGCACCAGGGGGGTGGAAGAGACCCAGTACTTC. Protein sequence: CASTRGVEETQYF.

This clonotype showed up just a few times. The chain has TRBV20-1 and TRBJ2-1, with TRBD2 identical over 9 bases. With 1 base clipped from V and 5 bases from J, the junction kept 6 bases outside the gene matches. Germline CDR1 is DFQATT and CDR2 is SNEGSKA (reference sequence). There are 15 residues in the CDR3. For the CDR3, the DNA is TGCAGTGCTAGAGCACCGGGACTAGCCAACAATGAGCAGTTCTTC. As protein: CSARAPGLANNEQFF.

This clonotype appeared many times. The rearrangement uses TRBV7-9 and TRBJ2-1; tentatively, D is TRBD1 (5 bases). V gave up 4 bases and J gave up 9 bases, with 10 bases separating them. Germline CDR1 SEHNR, CDR2 FQNEAQ (reference sequence). CDR3 length equals 12 residues. The CDR3 nucleotides are TGTGCCAGCAGCTCTCAGGGTATTGAGCAGTTCTTC. Translation gives CASSSQGIEQFF.

This clonotype was counted a few times. J is TRBJ1-2 and V is TRBV6-5; no firm D call. Germline lookup yields CDR1 MNHEY and CDR2 SVGAGI. The CDR3 is 11 amino acids. V shed 5 bases and J shed 7 bases, with 8 bases lying between them. CDR3 sequence: CASSPGFGYTF. CDR3 bases: TGTGCCAGCAGTCCCGGGTTTGGCTACACCTTC.

The table lists this clonotype with a few counts. V and J are TRBV24-1 and TRBJ2-7; D is uncertain. V lost 4 bases and J 0 bases, leaving 3 bases between the germline ends. The germline V gene encodes CDR1 KGHDR and CDR2 SFDVKD. This CDR3 has 12 residues. CDR3 loop: CATSDDSYEQYF. DNA for the CDR3: TGTGCCACCAGTGACGACTCCTACGAGCAGTACTTC.

J is TRBJ2-2 and V is TRBV28, with D tentatively TRBD2 (5 bases). The V end lost 8 bases, the J end lost 5 bases, and 15 bases lay between the germline ends. The CDR3 spans 14 residues. Germline V gene sequence: CDR1 MDHEN, CDR2 SYDVKM. CDR3 sequence (DNA): TGTGCCAGCGTACTAGACCGCCTTACCGGGGAGCTGTTTTTT. Translation: CASVLDRLTGELFF. The full variable domain, completed using reference TRBV28 and TRBJ2-2, is DVKVTQSSRYLVKRTGEKVFLECVQDMDHENMFWYRQDPGLGLRLIYFSYDVKMKEKGDIPEGYSVSREKKERFSLILESASTNQTSMYLCASVLDRLTGELFFGEGSRLTVL.

The chain recombines TRBV5-6 with TRBJ2-5; 10 bases line up with TRBD1. The CDR3 is 16 amino acids. J gave up 3 bases and V 2 bases, and 7 bases lay outside the gene matches. In germline, CDR1 is SGHDT, CDR2 YYEEEE. The CDR3 DNA reads as TGTGCCAGCAGCTTTGGGGACAGGGGAAGAGAAGAGACCCAGTACTTC. Its protein is CASSFGDRGREETQYF.

The V and J genes are TRBV27 and TRBJ2-7, with 9 bases aligning to TRBD2. This CDR3 comprises 14 residues. Unmatched junction bases numbered 3, after V lost 3 bases and J lost 3 bases. CDR1 and CDR2 from the germline V gene are MNHEY and SMNVEV (reference sequence). CDR3 sequence reads: CASSLTSGHYEQYF. For the CDR3, the DNA is TGTGCCAGCAGTTTGACTAGCGGCCACTACGAGCAGTACTTC.

This clonotype showed up many times. The V gene is TRBV7-2, the J gene TRBJ2-4; D remains ambiguous. V was trimmed by 7 bases and J by 0 bases, leaving 16 bases between them. Germline V lookup: CDR1 SGHTA, CDR2 FQGNSA. This CDR3 comprises 16 residues. The CDR3, as DNA: TGTGCCAGCACCGATGTGGGCTCGCTAGCCAAAAACATTCAGTACTTC. This gives the protein CASTDVGSLAKNIQYF.

The CDR3 DNA reads TGTGCCAGCAGTTATTTGGGGTCCAAAGGACAGCCCCAGCATTTT. Amino acids: CASSYLGSKGQPQHF. The chain recombines TRBV6-1 with TRBJ1-5, with D unresolved. Germline assignment: CDR1 MNHNS and CDR2 SASEGT. Trimming pared 5 bases from V and 7 bases from J, leaving 18 bases between. The CDR3 extends over 15 amino acids.